Included here is one TCR beta chain sequence, with context. Germline lookup yields CDR1 SGHDT and CDR2 YYEEEE. CDR3 length: 14 residues. Germline trimming cut 5 bases from V and 2 bases from J; bases unmatched to any gene: 6. This specimen belongs to a study of T-cell reconstitution after alpha-beta-depleted transplantation in children. Unique molecular identifiers were built into the TCRbeta library. TCRdb recomputed calls from the PCR reads with MiXCR, one row per CDR3 protein. The sample holds a few hundred thousand distinct CDR3 sequences, more than 10% seen once. This receptor was taken from a human donor who donated a stem cell graft to a child with Fanconi anemia. Sequencing was performed on PBMCs, taken from the stem cell graft. This chain connects TRBV5-6 to TRBJ2-5; 7 nucleotides align to TRBD2. CDR3 nucleotides: TGTGCCAGCAGGCCAGCGGGGCCACAAGAGACCCAGTACTTC. Protein: CASRPAGPQETQYF.